This is a list of T cell receptor beta chains from one sample in a study of chemoradiotherapy in HPV16-positive cancers. The table came from immunoSEQ multiplex PCR; TCRdb's copy has only in-frame clones and leaves some out. The sample has approximately 1,500 clones, roughly 70% seen once. The sequencing used tumor tissue, collected from a patient who underwent chemoradiotherapy. Receptor source: a human donor with HPV-associated anogenital cancer. CDR3s include the opening cysteine and the closing phenylalanine or tryptophan. The D gene is left open where the match is weak. For some rows the clone size is stated as once, few or many, or as a class when expanded; others skip it.

NA	TRBV5-1	TRBJ1-2	NA	TGCGCCAGCAGCTTGGGGTCCTCTACCCTAGTCTATGGCTACACCTTC	CASSLGSSTLVYGYTF
NA	TRBV6-5	TRBJ2-7	TRBD2	TGTGCCAGCGGCTCGGAGGGGACTACAACCTACGAGCAGTACTTC	CASGSEGTTTYEQYF
few	TRBV15	TRBJ2-1	NA	TGTGCCACCAGCAGCGCTCTAAGACGGGGATTCGGTTCCTACAATGAGCAGTTCTTC	CATSSALRRGFGSYNEQFF
NA	TRBV5-5	TRBJ1-1	NA	TGTGCCAGCAGCTTGCTTGTCCAGTTGAACACTGAAGCTTTCTTT	CASSLLVQLNTEAFF
few	TRBV28	TRBJ1-5	NA	TGTGCCAGCAATCCATCCGGGGTTTCCCTAAATCAGCCCCAGCATTTT	CASNPSGVSLNQPQHF
NA	TRBV6-1	TRBJ1-6	NA	TGTGCCAGCAGTGAAGCAGGGAGGAATAATTCACCCCTCCACTTT	CASSEAGRNNSPLHF
NA	TRBV2	TRBJ2-1	TRBD2	TGTGCCAGCAGAACTAGCGGCTACAATGAGCAGTTCTTC	CASRTSGYNEQFF
NA	TRBV14	TRBJ2-5	NA	TGTGCCAGCAGCCAAGCGGTGCGGTCGTCGACACAAGAGACCCAGTACTTC	CASSQAVRSSTQETQYF
once	TRBV6-5	TRBJ2-3	NA	TGTGCCAGCAGTTACTCGGCCTTCCGTAGCACAGATACGCAGTATTTT	CASSYSAFRSTDTQYF
NA	TRBV7-2	TRBJ1-1	NA	TGTGCCAGCAGCCCCTATTTGAACACTGAAGCTTTCTTT	CASSPYLNTEAFF
NA	TRBV5-1	TRBJ2-5	NA	TGCGCCAGCTCCGGGGGCATACGGGGGACCCAGTACTTC	CASSGGIRGTQYF
NA	TRBV2	TRBJ2-1	TRBD1	TGTGCCAGCACCCCGGACAGGGTTATCTACAATGAGCAGTTCTTC	CASTPDRVIYNEQFF
NA	TRBV11-3	TRBJ2-3	TRBD2	TGTGCCAGCAGCTCCGGGACTAGCGGGGGATCAGATACGCAGTATTTT	CASSSGTSGGSDTQYF
NA	TRBV6-4	TRBJ1-1	NA	TGTGCCAGCAAACTTGAGGACAGCATGAACACTGAAGCTTTCTTT	CASKLEDSMNTEAFF
NA	TRBV5-1	TRBJ1-2	TRBD1	TGCGCCAGCAGCTACGGACAGGGGGATGGCTACACCTTC	CASSYGQGDGYTF
NA	TRBV5-1	TRBJ1-3	NA	TGCGCCAGCAGCTGGGGACCGGCTTACTCTGGAAACACCATATATTTT	CASSWGPAYSGNTIYF
NA	TRBV18	TRBJ1-1	NA	TGTGCCAGCTCTCCGGGCCGTGGCACTGAAGCTTTCTTT	CASSPGRGTEAFF
few	TRBV9	TRBJ1-3	NA	TGTGCCAGCAGCGTAGGTTACCAGGCGGCCTCTGGAAACACCATATATTTT	CASSVGYQAASGNTIYF
NA	TRBV10-3	TRBJ2-1	TRBD2	TGTGCCATCAGTGCGGCTAGCGGGTCCCACAATGAGCAGTTCTTC	CAISAASGSHNEQFF
NA	TRBV11-3	TRBJ2-1	TRBD2	TGTGCCAGCAGCCCGCGAGGAGCGGGAGTCAATGAGCAGTTCTTC	CASSPRGAGVNEQFF
few	TRBV6-1	TRBJ2-4	TRBD2	TGTGCCAGCAGTGAATTAGCGGGAGCCGCCAAAAACATTCAGTACTTC	CASSELAGAAKNIQYF
NA	TRBV5-6	TRBJ2-7	NA	TGTGCCAGCAGCCTGTCCGAGCAGTACTTC	CASSLSEQYF
NA	TRBV2	TRBJ2-7	NA	TGTGCCAGCAGTGAAGCCGGTTTCCTCGAGCAGTACTTC	CASSEAGFLEQYF
NA	TRBV4-1	TRBJ2-1	TRBD2	TGCGCCAGCAGCCTCGACCTGACTAGCGGTGAGCAGTTCTTC	CASSLDLTSGEQFF
NA	TRBV15	TRBJ2-2	NA	TGTGCCACCAGCAGGCCAGGGACCCTAAACACCGGGGAGCTGTTTTTT	CATSRPGTLNTGELFF
NA	TRBV10-2	TRBJ1-1	NA	TGCGCCAGCAGTGGTGTATACGGGACTGAAGCTTTCTTT	CASSGVYGTEAFF
few	TRBV29-1	TRBJ1-2	NA	TGCAGCGCTATGGGTCAAGCTAACTATGGCTACACCTTC	CSAMGQANYGYTF
once	TRBV5-5	TRBJ2-2	TRBD1	TGTGCCAGCAACCCCCCGCCGGGGACAGAGAACACCGGGGAGCTGTTTTTT	CASNPPPGTENTGELFF
NA	TRBV27	TRBJ2-2	NA	TGTGCCAGCAGAAATACAGGGACCGGGGAGCTGTTTTTT	CASRNTGTGELFF
NA	TRBV10-3	TRBJ2-7	NA	TGTGCCATCAGTGAATCGGACAGTCTGGGGCAGTACTTC	CAISESDSLGQYF
NA	TRBV2	TRBJ2-5	TRBD2	TGTGCCAGCAGTGAAGGGGGAGGACTAGCGTATTACCAAGAGACCCAGTACTTC	CASSEGGGLAYYQETQYF
NA	TRBV2	TRBJ2-6	NA	TGTGCCGGCAACCCATTTACCTCTGGGGCCAACGTCCTGACTTTC	CAGNPFTSGANVLTF
NA	TRBV10-2	TRBJ1-5	NA	TGCGCCAGCAGGGAGGGTTCGGGTCAGCCCCAGCATTTT	CASREGSGQPQHF
once	TRBV19	TRBJ2-1	TRBD1	TGTGCCAGTAGGGTTGATATTGGGACAGGGAGTCGGAATGAGCAGTTCTTC	CASRVDIGTGSRNEQFF
NA	TRBV5-1	TRBJ2-3	TRBD2	TGCGCCAGCAGCCCAACCGGGACTAGCGGTAGCACAGATACGCAGTATTTT	CASSPTGTSGSTDTQYF
NA	TRBV19	TRBJ1-5	TRBD1	TGTGCCAGTAGTATAGATGGGACAGGGGAGCTACCCGATCAGCCCCAGCATTTT	CASSIDGTGELPDQPQHF
NA	TRBV19	TRBJ2-5	NA	TGTGCCAGACAGGGAGAGACCCAGTACTTC	CARQGETQYF
NA	TRBV29-1	TRBJ2-3	NA	TGCAGCGTTGAGGGCAGCACAGATACGCAGTATTTT	CSVEGSTDTQYF
NA	TRBV30	TRBJ1-5	NA	TGTGCCTGGATTGGGCCCCAGCATTTT	CAWIGPQHF
NA	TRBV28	TRBJ2-3	NA	TGTGCCAGCAGTTCCTTCACAGATACGCAGTATTTT	CASSSFTDTQYF
NA	TRBV11-3	TRBJ2-7	TRBD1	TGTGCCAGCACCCATGGGACAGGGAAAACCTACGAGCAGTACTTC	CASTHGTGKTYEQYF
large	TRBV7-9	TRBJ2-2	NA	TGTGCCAGCAGCTTAGGGTCCGCCGGGGAGCTGTTTTTT	CASSLGSAGELFF
few	TRBV19	TRBJ1-2	NA	TGTGCCAGTAGTATTACCGGCCACTATGGCTACACCTTC	CASSITGHYGYTF
NA	TRBV2	TRBJ2-2	NA	TGTGCCAGCAGTGGGGCAGATAACACCGGGGAGCTGTTTTTT	CASSGADNTGELFF
NA	TRBV18	TRBJ2-5	TRBD2	TGTGCCAGCTCACCTTCCCCGGGAGGGGAGGAGACCCAGTACTTC	CASSPSPGGEETQYF
hyperexpanded	TRBV13	TRBJ1-2	NA	TGTGCCAGCAGCTTAGTATCAGGGAAGGGTGGCTACACCTTC	CASSLVSGKGGYTF
NA	TRBV18	TRBJ1-2	TRBD1	TGTGCCAGCTCAACCGGACAGGCTAACTATGGCTACACCTTC	CASSTGQANYGYTF
NA	TRBV30	TRBJ1-2	NA	TGTGCCTGGGAAGGCGGCACCACCTATGGCTACACCTTC	CAWEGGTTYGYTF
few	TRBV4-2	TRBJ2-7	TRBD2	TGTGCCAGCAGCCAAGGTGTGGCCGAGGGACTACACTACTTC	CASSQGVAEGLHYF
once	TRBV6-1	TRBJ2-5	TRBD1	TGTGCCAGCAGTATGGGACAGTTTCAAGAGACCCAGTACTTC	CASSMGQFQETQYF
NA	TRBV6-6	TRBJ1-1	NA	TGTGCCAGCAGGACAGTGTTGGACGAAGCTTTCTTT	CASRTVLDEAFF
NA	TRBV27	TRBJ2-3	NA	TGTGCCAGCAGTTTATCTATGACTAGGACAGATACGCAGTATTTT	CASSLSMTRTDTQYF
NA	TRBV2	TRBJ1-5	TRBD1	TGTGCCAGCAGTACGGACAGGGGGAACAATCAGCCCCAGCATTTT	CASSTDRGNNQPQHF
NA	TRBV5-1	TRBJ2-1	NA	TGCGCCAGCAGCTTGACGGTAACCTCTTCCAATGAGCAGTTCTTC	CASSLTVTSSNEQFF
NA	TRBV30	TRBJ1-1	NA	TGTGCCTGGAGAGGACGGGTGGGCACTGAAGCTTTCTTT	CAWRGRVGTEAFF
NA	TRBV27	TRBJ2-7	NA	TGTGCCAGCACACAGGGCAACGAGCAGTACTTC	CASTQGNEQYF
once	TRBV5-1	TRBJ2-5	TRBD2	TGCGCCAGCAGCTTGGGGCTAGCGGGAGTGTCACAAGAGACCCAGTACTTC	CASSLGLAGVSQETQYF
NA	TRBV27	TRBJ2-6	TRBD1	TGTGCCAGCAGTCTCCGGGACAGGGCGAGCTCTGGGGCCAACGTCCTGACTTTC	CASSLRDRASSGANVLTF